This entry lists 13 T cell receptor beta chains sequenced from one sample in a study of beta chain features in type 1 diabetes. As every portion of the isolated RNA was reverse transcribed, the sequencing read expressed TCRB transcripts. Clones were sequenced by immunoSEQ multiplex PCR, and TCRdb holds only the in-frame ones, with some missing. Counted here are fewer than 400,000 clones, 8% occurring once; the ten biggest clones make up less than 0.45%. Sequenced material: central memory CD4+ T cells from blood. The receptor source for this set is a young woman in good health.

The chain couples TRBV28 to TRBJ2-4; the D gene is possibly TRBD1 (5 bases). The V gene's germline CDR1 is MDHEN and CDR2 SYDVKM. The V end was cut by 3 bases, the J end by 2 bases, with 14 bases between. CDR3 length: 16 residues. Written as DNA, the CDR3 is TGTGCCAGCAGTTTCATGCCAGGGTCGACCAAAAACATTCAGTACTTC. Protein sequence: CASSFMPGSTKNIQYF.

This clone was observed a few times. In the same sample, other DNA sequences code for this CDR3. The gene calls are TRBV28 and TRBJ1-5; maybe TRBD1 (5 bases). The CDR3 consists of 13 residues. Trimming removed 5 bases from V and 1 base from J, with 6 bases in between. Germline values: CDR1 MDHEN, CDR2 SYDVKM. In DNA, the CDR3 is TGTGCCAGCAGTCGGGACAGCAATCAGCCCCAGCATTTT. Translating it yields CASSRDSNQPQHF.

The chain employs TRBV7-9 and TRBJ2-1, with D perhaps matching TRBD1 (6 bases). The V and J ends lost 5 bases and 6 bases respectively, with 8 bases between them. This CDR3 is 12 amino acids long. Germline CDR1 and CDR2: SEHNR and FQNEAQ (reference sequence). CDR3 protein: CASSPDSNEQFF. The CDR3 DNA is TGTGCCAGCAGCCCGGACAGCAATGAGCAGTTCTTC.

Only a few counts were recorded for this clone. The chain has TRBV2 and TRBJ1-3; D not certain. V lost 2 bases and J lost 0, with 5 bases in between. Looked up from germline, CDR1 is SNHLY and CDR2 is FYNNEI. The CDR3 consists of 14 residues. In DNA form, the CDR3 reads TGTGCCAGCAGTGAACACTACTCTGGAAACACCATATATTTT. Translation: CASSEHYSGNTIYF.

This clone has a handful of counts. The chain employs TRBV11-2 and TRBJ2-7, with TRBD1 matching 9 bases. This CDR3 contains 16 residues. CDR1 and CDR2 from the germline V gene are SGHAT and FQNNGV. Trimming removed 5 bases from V and 1 base from J; junction bases left unmatched: 9. CDR3 protein: CASSRSTGQGSYEQYF. The CDR3 nucleotides are TGTGCCAGCAGCCGCTCGACGGGACAGGGTTCCTACGAGCAGTACTTC.

This clone was observed a few times. The chain is built from TRBV7-2 and TRBJ2-7; D is unclear. This CDR3 is 13 amino acids long. V lost 1 base and J 3 bases, leaving 7 bases between the germline ends. Per germline, CDR1 SGHTA and CDR2 FQGNSA. The CDR3 is CASSLGPIYEQYF. The CDR3 coding sequence is TGTGCCAGCAGCTTAGGACCGATCTACGAGCAGTACTTC.

This sequence joins TRBV6-5 and TRBJ1-1; weak D call: TRBD1 (5 bases). Germline V gene sequence: CDR1 MNHEY, CDR2 SVGAGI. This CDR3 has 15 residues. Trimming shortened V by 0 bases and J by 4 bases, and 12 bases separated the two germline ends. The CDR3, as DNA: TGTGCCAGCAGTTACTCGGGGCACGTGGGCACTGAAGCTTTCTTT. This codes for CASSYSGHVGTEAFF.

This clone has only a few counts. The gene calls are TRBV20-1 and TRBJ2-7; D call uncertain. This CDR3 comprises 11 residues. The germline V gene encodes CDR1 DFQATT and CDR2 SNEGSKA (reference sequence). The CDR3 DNA reads TGCACCACCTGGTCGGGTTACGAGCAGTACTTC. Encoded protein: CTTWSGYEQYF.

In this sample, this clone turned up a few times. The CDR3 coding sequence is TGTGCCAGCAGTCCCTCAGGTTATGGCTACACCTTC. Translated, it gives CASSPSGYGYTF. The chain links TRBV6-6 to TRBJ1-2; D is unclear. The germline gives CDR1 MNHNY, CDR2 SVGAGI (reference sequence). V lost 5 bases and J 5 bases, leaving 9 bases between the germline ends. This CDR3 contains 12 residues.

V gene TRBV7-2 combines with J gene TRBJ1-2; D remains ambiguous. V was clipped by 1 base and J by 7 bases, with 7 bases between them. This CDR3 spans 12 amino acids. In germline, CDR1 is SGHTA, CDR2 FQGNSA. CDR3 amino acids: CASSLEVAGYTF. The CDR3 nucleotides read TGTGCCAGCAGCTTAGAGGTGGCTGGCTACACCTTC.

This clone occurred a few times. The rearrangement uses TRBV4-2 and TRBJ2-6; D gene unclear. CDR1 and CDR2 from the germline V gene are LGHNA and YNFKEQ. Trimming removed 2 bases at V and 0 bases at J, with 5 bases between. This CDR3 region has 15 residues. CDR3 sequence reads: CASSQSSSGANVLTF. The CDR3, as DNA: TGTGCCAGCAGCCAATCCTCCTCTGGGGCCAACGTCCTGACTTTC.

This clone was recorded many times. The chain combines TRBV28 with TRBJ2-5; D unresolved. Deletions cut 1 base from V and 1 base from J, with 7 bases between. The germline gives CDR1 MDHEN, CDR2 SYDVKM. CDR3 length: 14 residues. Written as DNA, the CDR3 is TGTGCCAGCAGTTTATTGGAGCTCCAAGAGACCCAGTACTTC. Protein: CASSLLELQETQYF. Full variable domain (rest looked up from reference TRBV28 and TRBJ2-5): DVKVTQSSRYLVKRTGEKVFLECVQDMDHENMFWYRQDPGLGLRLIYFSYDVKMKEKGDIPEGYSVSREKKERFSLILESASTNQTSMYLCASSLLELQETQYFGPGTRLLVL.

In DNA form, the CDR3 reads TGTGCCAGCACCTTTTACAGCGAAAACTATGGCTACACCTTC. Amino acid sequence: CASTFYSENYGYTF. V gene TRBV13 combines with J gene TRBJ1-2; D is uncertain. CDR3 length equals 14 residues. Germline values: CDR1 PRHDT, CDR2 FYEKMQ (reference sequence). The V end was cut by 7 bases, the J end by 2 bases, with 14 bases between.